Each of the 6 T cell receptor beta chains below was sequenced from the same sample in a study of identical twins. TCRdb recomputed calls from the 5' RACE reads with MiXCR, one row per CDR3 protein. Counted here are around 960,000 distinct CDR3 sequences, approximately 13% occurring once; the ten biggest clones make up about 1.5%. These same records also appear under a second study, on yellow fever vaccine responses in identical twins.

The specimen was PBMCs. These receptors were collected from a woman aged 18 to 35 in good health.

The CDR3 region is CASSLDPGSYEQYV. The CDR3 DNA reads TGTGCCAGCAGCTTAGATCCTGGCTCCTACGAGCAGTACGTC. J is TRBJ2-7 and V is TRBV11-2; D not certain. This CDR3 region has 14 residues. Trimming removed 0 bases from V and 0 bases from J, with 6 bases in between. CDR1 and CDR2 (germline): SGHAT, FQNNGV.

This clonotype has a handful of counts. This chain uses TRBV29-1 with TRBJ2-2; tentative D call: TRBD2 (5 bases). The germline CDR1 and CDR2 sequences are SQVTM and ANQGSEA. CDR3 length: 13 amino acids. V lost 4 bases to trimming and J lost 0 bases, with 6 bases between them. This CDR3 reads CSVGRANTGELFF. The CDR3 bases are TGCAGCGTTGGGCGGGCGAACACCGGGGAGCTGTTTTTT.

This clonotype was recorded many times. CDR3 DNA sequence: TGTGCCAGCAGTTGGGACAGGGAAAAAGGCTACACCTTC. Encoded protein: CASSWDREKGYTF. This chain links TRBV12-3 or TRBV12-4 with TRBJ1-2; 9 bases agree with TRBD1. V was clipped by 4 bases and J by 8 bases; unmatched bases: 5. The CDR3 consists of 13 residues.

A few counts support this clonotype. This chain links TRBV7-8 with TRBJ2-2; the D call may be TRBD1 or TRBD2 (6 bases each). V lost 5 bases and J 3 bases, leaving 16 bases between the germline ends. The CDR3 runs to 16 residues. Germline values: CDR1 SGHVS, CDR2 FQNEAQ. The chain's CDR3 is CASSGVEGVDTGELFF. For the CDR3, the DNA is TGTGCCAGCAGCGGGGTGGAGGGGGTCGACACCGGGGAGCTGTTTTTT.

This chain uses TRBV5-6 with TRBJ2-7, with D unclear. The CDR3 spans 13 residues. V dropped 4 bases and J dropped 6 bases, with 14 bases sitting between them. Looked up from germline, CDR1 is SGHDT and CDR2 is YYEEEE. For the CDR3, the DNA is TGTGCCAGCAGCGGAGACACCGACACCGAGCAGTACGTC. It codes for CASSGDTDTEQYV.

The rearrangement uses TRBV12-3 or TRBV12-4 and TRBJ2-2; TRBD1 aligns across 12 bases. The CDR3 spans 18 residues. Losses at the gene ends were 5 bases for V and 0 bases for J; bases not matched to a gene: 7. The CDR3 here is CASSQGTGGRSNTGELFF. The CDR3 nucleotides read TGTGCCAGCAGTCAAGGGACAGGGGGCCGATCGAACACCGGGGAGCTGTTTTTT.